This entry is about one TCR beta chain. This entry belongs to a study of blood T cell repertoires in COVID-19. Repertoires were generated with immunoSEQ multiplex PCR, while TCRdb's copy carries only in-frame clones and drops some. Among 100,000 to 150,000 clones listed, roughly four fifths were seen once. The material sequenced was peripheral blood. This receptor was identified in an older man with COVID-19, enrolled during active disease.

CDR3 nucleotide sequence: TGTGCCAGCACCCGGGTAGCGGGGAGCTCCTACGAGCAGTACTTC. Amino acids: CASTRVAGSSYEQYF. J is TRBJ2-7 and V is TRBV27; TRBD2 aligns across 8 bases. J gave up 0 bases and V 7 bases, and 8 bases lay outside the gene matches. Per the germline V gene, CDR1 is MNHEY and CDR2 is SMNVEV (reference sequence). This CDR3 is 15 amino acids long.